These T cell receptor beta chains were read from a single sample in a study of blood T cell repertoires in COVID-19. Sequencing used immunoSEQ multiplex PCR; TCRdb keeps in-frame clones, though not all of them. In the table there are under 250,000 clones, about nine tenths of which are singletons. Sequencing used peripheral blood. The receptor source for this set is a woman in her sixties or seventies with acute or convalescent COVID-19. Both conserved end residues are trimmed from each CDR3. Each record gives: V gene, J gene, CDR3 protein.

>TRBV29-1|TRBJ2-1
SVSDHEQF
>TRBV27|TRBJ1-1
ASSSLRGLANTEAF
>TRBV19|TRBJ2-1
ASSIVWRGSYNEQF
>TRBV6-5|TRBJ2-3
ASRRGASTDTQY
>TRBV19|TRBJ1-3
ASSTLDSINGNTIY
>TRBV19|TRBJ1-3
ASSIGQGRSGNTIY
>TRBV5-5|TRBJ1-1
ASSYYSGTGNTEAF
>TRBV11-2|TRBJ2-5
ASSLGEVLAQY
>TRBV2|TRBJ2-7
ALRDKSYEQY
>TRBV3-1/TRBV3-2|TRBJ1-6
ASSRGTGDSSPLH
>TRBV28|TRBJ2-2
ASRLLDTDTGELF
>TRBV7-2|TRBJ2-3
ASSWREGLADTQY
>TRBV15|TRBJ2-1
ATSRVSGSINEQF
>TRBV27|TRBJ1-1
ASRRSRDREDTEAF
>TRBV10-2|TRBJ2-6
ASSESRSSGANVLT
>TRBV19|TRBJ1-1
ASSIPGNTEAF
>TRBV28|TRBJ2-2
ASRRTGEFFGELF
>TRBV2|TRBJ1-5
ASSGAGNANQPQH
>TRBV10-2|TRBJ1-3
ASSNNRESSGNTIY
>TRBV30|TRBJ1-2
AWYDSYYGYT
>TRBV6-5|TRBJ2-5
ASSTGTGTVGTQY
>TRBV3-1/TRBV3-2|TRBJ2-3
ASSQGQGSGVPQY
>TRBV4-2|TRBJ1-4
ASSQDRGKGEKLF
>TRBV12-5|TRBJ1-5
ASGLLQGQPQH
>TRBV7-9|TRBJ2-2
ASSLQTGGGTGELF
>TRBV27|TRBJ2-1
ASSPPAGLGIHEQF
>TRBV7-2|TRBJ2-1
ASSGIGGGYNEQF
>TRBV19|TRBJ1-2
ASSITPTGAHGYT
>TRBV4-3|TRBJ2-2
ASSQQPQGSYTGELF
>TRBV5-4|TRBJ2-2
ASSLWNRGTGELF
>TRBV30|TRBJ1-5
AWRRGQPNQPQH
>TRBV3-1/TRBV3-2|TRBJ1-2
ASSQVSFYGYT
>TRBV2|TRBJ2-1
ASRGLAGGAHLGNEQF
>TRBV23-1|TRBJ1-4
ASSQSGVRLLTNEKLF
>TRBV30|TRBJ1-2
AWIGDSSYGYT
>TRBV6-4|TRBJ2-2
ASSPGGVSYTGELF
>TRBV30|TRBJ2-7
AWSQPTKQY
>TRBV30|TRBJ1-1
AWSVKRAREHNEAF
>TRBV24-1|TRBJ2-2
ATGRGTGELF
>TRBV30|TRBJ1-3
AWSGAGGSFGNTIY
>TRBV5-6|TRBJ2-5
ASSFSGRVGETQY
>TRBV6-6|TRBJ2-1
ASSYERQGRNEQF
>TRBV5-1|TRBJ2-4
ASSLTALVNIQY
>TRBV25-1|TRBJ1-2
ASISFYLLPDGYT
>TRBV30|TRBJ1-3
AWSVGSSGNTIY
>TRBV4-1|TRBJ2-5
ASSQDWVAGVVGNQETQY
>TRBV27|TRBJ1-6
ASSWTENNSPLH
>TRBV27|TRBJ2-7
ASSLPGQGPYEQY
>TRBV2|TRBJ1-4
ASSGEVTTNEKLF
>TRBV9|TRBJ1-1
ASSALPGQGDTEAF
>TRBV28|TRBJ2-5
ASSLWASGIPQY
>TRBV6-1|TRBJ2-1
ASSEGTSGARQF
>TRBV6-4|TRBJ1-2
ASSAVSGSGYYGYT
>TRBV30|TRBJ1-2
AWSVRVPGGGYT